The next 15 T cell receptor beta chains were all read from a single sample in a study of CD8 T cells in ankylosing spondylitis. No antigen has been identified for these receptors. Findings of the study overall: Seven to nine highly homologous variants formed a TCR beta motif that appeared characteristic of ankylosing spondylitis blood.

TCRdb redid the calling of the 5' RACE reads with MiXCR, one entry per CDR3 protein. The sample carries about 840,000 distinct CDR3 sequences, approximately 10% recorded once. The sequencing sample was made of blood, either unsorted or a sorted T cell fraction (not recorded which). Receptor source: a male donor with ankylosing spondylitis.

The chain recombines TRBV5-1 with TRBJ2-5; either TRBD1 or TRBD2 may fit D (5 bases each). This CDR3 region has 14 residues. The germline gives CDR1 SGHRS, CDR2 YFSETQ. With 4 bases removed from V and 2 bases from J, the gap between germline ends came to 12 bases. CDR3 sequence: CASSGRGIQETQYF. In DNA, the CDR3 is TGCGCCAGCAGCGGTCGGGGCATACAAGAGACCCAGTACTTC.

The chain links TRBV5-1 to TRBJ2-4, with D possibly TRBD2 on 5 matching bases. With 2 bases removed from V and 3 bases from J, the gap between germline ends came to 18 bases. The CDR3 covers 17 residues. Germline V gene sequence: CDR1 SGHRS, CDR2 YFSETQ. CDR3 sequence: CASSFPGWERGKNIQYF. The CDR3 DNA is TGCGCCAGCAGCTTCCCCGGGTGGGAGAGAGGCAAAAACATTCAGTACTTC.

This rearrangement joins TRBV5-1 to TRBJ2-5, with D hard to call. Germline V lookup: CDR1 SGHRS, CDR2 YFSETQ. This CDR3 spans 13 amino acids. The V and J ends lost 5 bases and 2 bases respectively, with 10 bases between them. CDR3 bases: TGCGCCAGCAGTGGTCTTCGGCAAGAGACCCAGTACTTC. It translates to CASSGLRQETQYF.

The chain uses TRBV7-3 and TRBJ1-2; no clear D gene. The ends were cut back, 5 bases at V and 2 bases at J, with 18 bases in the middle. The CDR3 covers 16 residues. The germline CDR1 and CDR2 sequences are SGHTA and FQGTGA. CDR3 amino acids: CASSPSGQVGNYGYTF. DNA for the CDR3: TGTGCCAGCAGCCCGAGCGGGCAGGTGGGGAACTATGGCTACACCTTC.

The CDR3, as DNA: TGTGCCAGCAGTTTTTGGCAGAAGAACACTGAAGCTTTCTTT. It specifies CASSFWQKNTEAFF. The rearrangement uses TRBV12-3 or TRBV12-4 and TRBJ1-1; D is undetermined. The CDR3 loop spans 14 amino acids. Trimming left V 3 bases short and J 1 base short, with 9 bases between.

The chain uses TRBV20-1 and TRBJ2-5; D is undetermined. Germline V gives CDR1 DFQATT, CDR2 SNEGSKA (reference sequence). The CDR3 length is 14 residues. Trimming removed 0 bases from V and 2 bases from J, with 10 bases in between. The CDR3, as DNA: TGCAGTGCTAGAGATTCCCGGATTCAAGAGACCCAGTACTTC. This gives the protein CSARDSRIQETQYF.

In this sample, this clonotype turned up a few times. The rearrangement links TRBV20-1 to TRBJ1-2; no clear D. Germline CDR1 and CDR2: DFQATT and SNEGSKA (reference sequence). V lost 3 bases and J lost 2, with 16 bases in between. The CDR3 length is 15 residues. CDR3: CSARARSERNYGYTF. As DNA, the CDR3 is TGCAGTGCTAGGGCCCGAAGCGAGCGGAACTATGGCTACACCTTC.

The rearrangement joins TRBV7-2 to TRBJ2-7; 9 bases fit TRBD1. Trimming removed 5 bases from V and 1 base from J; junction bases left unmatched: 6. The germline CDR1 and CDR2 sequences are SGHTA and FQGNSA. The CDR3 loop spans 15 amino acids. The CDR3 loop is CASSLMGTGSYEQYF. CDR3 DNA: TGTGCCAGCAGCCTCATGGGGACAGGGTCCTACGAGCAGTACTTC. The full variable domain, rest sourced from reference TRBV7-2 and TRBJ2-7, is GAGVSQSPSNKVTEKGKDVELRCDPISGHTALYWYRQSLGQGLEFLIYFQGNSAPDKSGLPSDRFSAERTGGSVSTLTIQRTQQEDSAVYLCASSLMGTGSYEQYFGPGTRLTVT.

This chain uses TRBV20-1 with TRBJ1-4, with a tentative D call TRBD1 (6 bases). The CDR3 has 12 amino acids. Deletions cut 6 bases from V and 8 bases from J, with 13 bases between. Germline CDR1 is DFQATT and CDR2 is SNEGSKA (reference sequence). CDR3 loop: CSAQGGHEKLFF. CDR3 DNA: TGCAGTGCCCAAGGGGGACACGAAAAACTGTTTTTT.

The chain recombines TRBV9 with TRBJ2-5; TRBD2 matches at 7 bases. The CDR3 sequence is 15 residues long. V was pared by 0 bases and J by 4 bases, with 6 bases of the junction left unmatched. CDR1 is SGDLS and CDR2 is YYNGEE in the germline V gene. Here the CDR3 reads CASSVAGTKGETQYF. CDR3 DNA: TGTGCCAGCAGCGTAGCAGGGACTAAGGGAGAGACCCAGTACTTC.

The chain recombines TRBV20-1 with TRBJ1-2; the match to TRBD1 covers 9 bases. The V and J ends lost 2 bases and 5 bases, in that order; junction bases with no gene match: 12. CDR1 and CDR2 (germline): DFQATT, SNEGSKA (reference sequence). This CDR3 contains 16 residues. The chain's CDR3 is CSARTLAGQGGYGYTF. CDR3 sequence (DNA): TGCAGTGCTAGAACCCTAGCGGGACAGGGAGGTTATGGCTACACCTTC.

This clonotype has just a few counts. The gene calls are TRBV20-1 and TRBJ1-5, with unresolved D. Germline assignment: CDR1 DFQATT and CDR2 SNEGSKA (reference sequence). V was trimmed by 3 bases and J by 2 bases, leaving 5 bases between them. The CDR3 consists of 12 residues. The CDR3 sequence is CSARSRNQPQHF. The CDR3 DNA sequence: TGCAGTGCTAGGAGTCGCAATCAGCCCCAGCATTTT.

In its sample, this clonotype was seen many times. The rearrangement links TRBV6-5 to TRBJ1-3, with a possible D match to TRBD1 (5 bases). In germline, CDR1 is MNHEY, CDR2 SVGAGI. Trimming pared 0 bases from V and 2 bases from J, leaving 5 bases between. This CDR3 has 14 amino acids. This CDR3 reads CASSYSGAGNTIYF. The CDR3 DNA reads as TGTGCCAGCAGTTACTCAGGGGCTGGAAACACCATATATTTT.

V gene TRBV18 combines with J gene TRBJ1-2; 9 bases map to TRBD1. The germline gives CDR1 KGHSH, CDR2 LQKENI. CDR3 length equals 14 residues. V shed 1 base and J 8 bases; nucleotides not matched to a gene: 5. This CDR3 is CASSPLTGQGGYTF. The CDR3 nucleotides are TGTGCCAGCTCACCACTGACCGGACAGGGGGGCTACACCTTC.

This clonotype was detected a few times. The rearrangement joins TRBV20-1 to TRBJ1-4; 9 positions match TRBD1. Per the germline V gene, CDR1 is DFQATT and CDR2 is SNEGSKA (reference sequence). The CDR3 loop spans 13 amino acids. Here the CDR3 reads CSVGDREGEKLFF. In DNA form, the CDR3 reads TGCAGCGTAGGGGACAGGGAGGGGGAAAAACTGTTTTTT.